Listed below are T cell receptor beta chains from one sample, sequenced in a study of control samples from healthy donors and cancer patients. TCRdb's copy holds only in-frame clones and misses some; the assay was immunoSEQ multiplex PCR. The data contain 100,000 or so clones, 83% of them singletons. Input material: blood. The receptors stem from a woman aged 45-65 years in good health. The CDR3 runs from the conserved cysteine through the conserved F or W. Fields, in order: CDR3 protein, CDR3 DNA, D gene, clone size, J gene, V gene. The D gene is left open where the match is weak. Not every row has a clone size; where given, it reads once, few, many or a size class.

CDR3aa: CAWSIRGTDTQYF
CDR3nt: TGTGCCTGGAGTATCAGGGGCACAGATACGCAGTATTTT
d_gene: -
abundance: -
j_gene: TRBJ2-3
v_gene: TRBV30

CDR3aa: CASNGHSGGYGYTF
CDR3nt: TGTGCCAGCAATGGACACAGCGGTGGATATGGCTACACCTTC
d_gene: -
abundance: -
j_gene: TRBJ1-2
v_gene: TRBV2

CDR3aa: CASSQGEFQEAFF
CDR3nt: TGCGCCAGCAGCCAAGGCGAGTTTCAAGAAGCTTTCTTT
d_gene: -
abundance: -
j_gene: TRBJ1-1
v_gene: TRBV4-3

CDR3aa: CASSPDYNEQFF
CDR3nt: TGTGCCAGCAGTCCTGACTACAATGAGCAGTTCTTC
d_gene: -
abundance: -
j_gene: TRBJ2-1
v_gene: TRBV6-5

CDR3aa: CASSLLAGPYNEQFF
CDR3nt: TGTGCCAGCAGCTTACTAGCGGGACCATACAATGAGCAGTTCTTC
d_gene: TRBD2
abundance: -
j_gene: TRBJ2-1
v_gene: TRBV7-6

CDR3aa: CSVEDELTGVGETQYF
CDR3nt: TGCAGCGTTGAAGATGAACTTACCGGGGTCGGAGAGACCCAGTACTTC
d_gene: -
abundance: -
j_gene: TRBJ2-5
v_gene: TRBV29-1

CDR3aa: CASTALGSYNEQFF
CDR3nt: TGTGCCAGCACCGCGTTAGGGTCCTACAATGAGCAGTTCTTC
d_gene: -
abundance: -
j_gene: TRBJ2-1
v_gene: TRBV11-3

CDR3aa: CASSCRPTRGLALEQFF
CDR3nt: TGTGCCAGCAGTTGCCGACCTACGCGCGGGCTTGCGCTGGAGCAGTTCTTC
d_gene: -
abundance: -
j_gene: TRBJ2-1
v_gene: TRBV6-2/TRBV6-3

CDR3aa: CASSLVQLRGSSYNEQFF
CDR3nt: TGTGCCAGCAGCTTAGTTCAGCTGCGGGGGAGCTCCTACAATGAGCAGTTCTTC
d_gene: TRBD2
abundance: -
j_gene: TRBJ2-1
v_gene: TRBV11-3

CDR3aa: CASSLTPGLWNTEAFF
CDR3nt: TGTGCCAGCAGCTTGACACCGGGACTCTGGAACACTGAAGCTTTCTTT
d_gene: -
abundance: -
j_gene: TRBJ1-1
v_gene: TRBV5-5

CDR3aa: CASSLSPGLGSVFGYEQYF
CDR3nt: TGTGCCAGCAGTTTGAGCCCGGGATTGGGAAGTGTCTTTGGGTACGAGCAGTACTTC
d_gene: -
abundance: -
j_gene: TRBJ2-7
v_gene: TRBV28

CDR3aa: CASSEFSEIYGYTF
CDR3nt: TGTGCCAGCAGTGAATTCTCGGAGATCTATGGCTACACCTTC
d_gene: -
abundance: -
j_gene: TRBJ1-2
v_gene: TRBV2

CDR3aa: CASSSRRTSGPHGETQYF
CDR3nt: TGTGCCAGCAGCTCTAGACGGACTAGCGGGCCACACGGGGAGACCCAGTACTTC
d_gene: TRBD2
abundance: -
j_gene: TRBJ2-5
v_gene: TRBV7-9

CDR3aa: CASRGLGTEAFF
CDR3nt: TGTGCCAGTCGTGGGCTGGGCACTGAAGCTTTCTTT
d_gene: -
abundance: -
j_gene: TRBJ1-1
v_gene: TRBV12-3/TRBV12-4

CDR3aa: CASSQPRLGTEEVTQYF
CDR3nt: TGCGCCAGCAGCCAACCACGGCTCGGGACAGAGGAGGTGACCCAGTACTTC
d_gene: TRBD1
abundance: -
j_gene: TRBJ2-5
v_gene: TRBV4-1

CDR3aa: CASSPRSGGQPQHF
CDR3nt: TGTGCCAGCAGTCCCCGGTCGGGTGGCCAGCCCCAGCATTTT
d_gene: -
abundance: once
j_gene: TRBJ1-5
v_gene: TRBV7-2

CDR3aa: CASSLRGTGIKGYGYTF
CDR3nt: TGTGCCAGCAGCTTAAGGGGGACAGGGATCAAAGGCTATGGCTACACCTTC
d_gene: TRBD1
abundance: -
j_gene: TRBJ1-2
v_gene: TRBV7-2

CDR3aa: CASSPSGGEETQYF
CDR3nt: TGTGCCAGCAGCCCTAGCGGGGGGGAAGAGACCCAGTACTTC
d_gene: TRBD2
abundance: -
j_gene: TRBJ2-5
v_gene: TRBV7-3

CDR3aa: CASSLQGGYGYTF
CDR3nt: TGTGCCAGCAGCTTACAGGGAGGATATGGCTACACCTTC
d_gene: -
abundance: -
j_gene: TRBJ1-2
v_gene: TRBV7-9

CDR3aa: CASSFSGQETQYF
CDR3nt: TGTGCCAGCAGTTTCTCAGGGCAAGAGACCCAGTACTTC
d_gene: -
abundance: -
j_gene: TRBJ2-5
v_gene: TRBV12-3/TRBV12-4

CDR3aa: CASSPPRGGGEKLFF
CDR3nt: TGTGCCAGCTCACCACCGAGAGGGGGAGGTGAAAAACTGTTTTTT
d_gene: -
abundance: -
j_gene: TRBJ1-4
v_gene: TRBV18

CDR3aa: CASSETQGIEAFF
CDR3nt: TGTGCCAGCAGTGAGACACAGGGGATTGAAGCTTTCTTT
d_gene: TRBD1
abundance: -
j_gene: TRBJ1-1
v_gene: TRBV6-1

CDR3aa: CASSSETGAPNTGELFF
CDR3nt: TGTGCCAGCAGCTCGGAGACAGGGGCCCCGAACACCGGGGAGCTGTTTTTT
d_gene: TRBD1
abundance: -
j_gene: TRBJ2-2
v_gene: TRBV5-6

CDR3aa: CASSLESAGGGQDTQYF
CDR3nt: TGTGCCAGCAGCTTAGAATCCGCCGGCGGGGGTCAAGATACGCAGTATTTT
d_gene: TRBD2
abundance: few
j_gene: TRBJ2-3
v_gene: TRBV7-9

CDR3aa: CASSYSTVASVYEQYF
CDR3nt: TGTGCCAGTAGTTACTCGACGGTCGCGAGTGTATACGAGCAGTACTTC
d_gene: -
abundance: -
j_gene: TRBJ2-7
v_gene: TRBV19

CDR3aa: CASSLVSGGNYEQYF
CDR3nt: TGTGCCAGCAGCTTAGTTAGCGGGGGGAACTACGAGCAGTACTTC
d_gene: TRBD2
abundance: -
j_gene: TRBJ2-7
v_gene: TRBV7-2

CDR3aa: CASSEVGLNYGYTF
CDR3nt: TGTGCCAGCAGTGAAGTAGGACTCAACTATGGCTACACCTTC
d_gene: -
abundance: -
j_gene: TRBJ1-2
v_gene: TRBV6-1

CDR3aa: CASSIEGDRGNTIYF
CDR3nt: TGTGCCAGTAGTATCGAGGGGGACAGGGGGAACACCATATATTTT
d_gene: TRBD1
abundance: -
j_gene: TRBJ1-3
v_gene: TRBV19

CDR3aa: CASSLSAQDLYGNQPQHF
CDR3nt: TGTGCCAGCAGTCTGTCCGCCCAGGACCTTTATGGCAATCAGCCCCAGCATTTT
d_gene: -
abundance: -
j_gene: TRBJ1-5
v_gene: TRBV28

CDR3aa: CASSQATGTGRSPLHF
CDR3nt: TGTGCCAGCAGCCAAGCCACCGGGACAGGGCGTTCACCCCTCCACTTT
d_gene: TRBD1
abundance: -
j_gene: TRBJ1-6
v_gene: TRBV3-1/TRBV3-2

CDR3aa: CASSQSGGRYGYTF
CDR3nt: TGCGCCAGCAGCCAATCAGGGGGTCGGTATGGCTACACCTTC
d_gene: TRBD1
abundance: -
j_gene: TRBJ1-2
v_gene: TRBV4-1

CDR3aa: CASSQAGGGQIPYALHF
CDR3nt: TGTGCCAGCAGCCAAGCCGGGGGCGGACAAATCCCGTACGCCCTCCACTTT
d_gene: -
abundance: -
j_gene: TRBJ1-6
v_gene: TRBV3-1/TRBV3-2

CDR3aa: CASSPEAERNYGYTF
CDR3nt: TGTGCCAGCTCACCAGAGGCAGAGAGAAACTATGGCTACACCTTC
d_gene: -
abundance: -
j_gene: TRBJ1-2
v_gene: TRBV18

CDR3aa: CASSPRLQGRDGYTF
CDR3nt: TGTGCCAGCAGCCCGCGACTGCAGGGAAGGGATGGCTACACCTTC
d_gene: -
abundance: -
j_gene: TRBJ1-2
v_gene: TRBV7-8

CDR3aa: CATGQNWGNEQFF
CDR3nt: TGTGCCACCGGACAGAATTGGGGCAATGAGCAGTTCTTC
d_gene: -
abundance: -
j_gene: TRBJ2-1
v_gene: TRBV24-1

CDR3aa: CASSSSTGILSGYTF
CDR3nt: TGTGCCAGCAGCTCCAGTACCGGGATACTGAGTGGCTACACCTTC
d_gene: -
abundance: -
j_gene: TRBJ1-2
v_gene: TRBV13

CDR3aa: CAWSRDVNTEAFF
CDR3nt: TGTGCCTGGAGTAGGGACGTGAACACTGAAGCTTTCTTT
d_gene: -
abundance: -
j_gene: TRBJ1-1
v_gene: TRBV30